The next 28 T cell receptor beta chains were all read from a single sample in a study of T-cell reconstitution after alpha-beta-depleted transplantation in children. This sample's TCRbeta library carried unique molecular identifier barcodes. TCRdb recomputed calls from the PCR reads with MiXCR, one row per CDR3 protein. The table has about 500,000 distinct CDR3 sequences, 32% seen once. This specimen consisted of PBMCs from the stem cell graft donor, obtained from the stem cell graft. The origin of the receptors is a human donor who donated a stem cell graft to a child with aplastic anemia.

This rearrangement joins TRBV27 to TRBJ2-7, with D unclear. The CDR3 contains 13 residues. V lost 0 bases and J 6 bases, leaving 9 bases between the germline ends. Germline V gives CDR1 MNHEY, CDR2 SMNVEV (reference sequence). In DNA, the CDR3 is TGTGCCAGCAGTTTATCGAATGGAGCCGAGCAGTACTTC. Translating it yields CASSLSNGAEQYF.

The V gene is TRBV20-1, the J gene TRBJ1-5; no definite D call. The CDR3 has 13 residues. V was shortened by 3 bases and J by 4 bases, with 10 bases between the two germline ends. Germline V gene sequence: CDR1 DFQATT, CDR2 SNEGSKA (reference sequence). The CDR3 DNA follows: TGCAGTGCTAGGGGTAGGATGAATCAGCCCCAGCATTTT. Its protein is CSARGRMNQPQHF.

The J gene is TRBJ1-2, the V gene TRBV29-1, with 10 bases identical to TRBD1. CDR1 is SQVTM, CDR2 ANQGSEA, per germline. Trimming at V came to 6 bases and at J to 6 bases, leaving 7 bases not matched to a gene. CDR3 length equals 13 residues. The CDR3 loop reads CSVGQGVGDGYTF. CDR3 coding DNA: TGCAGCGTAGGACAGGGGGTGGGCGATGGCTACACCTTC.

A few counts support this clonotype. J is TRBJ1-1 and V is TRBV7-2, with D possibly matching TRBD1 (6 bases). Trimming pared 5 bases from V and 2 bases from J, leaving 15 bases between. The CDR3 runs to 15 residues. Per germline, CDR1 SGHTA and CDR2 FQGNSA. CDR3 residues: CASSSGGAANTEAFF. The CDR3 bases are TGTGCCAGCAGCAGCGGGGGGGCGGCCAACACTGAAGCTTTCTTT.

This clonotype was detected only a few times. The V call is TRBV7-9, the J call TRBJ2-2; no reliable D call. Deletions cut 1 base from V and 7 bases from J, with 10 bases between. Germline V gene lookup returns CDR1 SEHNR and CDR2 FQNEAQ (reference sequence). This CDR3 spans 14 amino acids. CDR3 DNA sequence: TGTGCCAGCAGCTTAGAGCTGTCAGGCGGGGAGCTGTTTTTT. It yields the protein CASSLELSGGELFF.

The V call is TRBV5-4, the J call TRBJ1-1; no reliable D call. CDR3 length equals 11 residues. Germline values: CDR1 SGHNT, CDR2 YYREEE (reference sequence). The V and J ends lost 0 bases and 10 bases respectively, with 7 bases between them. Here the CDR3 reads CASSLEWGAFF. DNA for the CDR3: TGTGCCAGCAGCTTGGAATGGGGAGCTTTCTTT.

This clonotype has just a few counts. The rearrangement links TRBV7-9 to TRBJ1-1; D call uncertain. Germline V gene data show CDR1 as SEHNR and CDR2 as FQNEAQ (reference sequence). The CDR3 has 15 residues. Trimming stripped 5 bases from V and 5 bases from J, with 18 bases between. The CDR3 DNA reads TGTGCCAGCAGCGCCTGGACCGCCGAGGGAACTGAAGCTTTCTTT. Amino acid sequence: CASSAWTAEGTEAFF.

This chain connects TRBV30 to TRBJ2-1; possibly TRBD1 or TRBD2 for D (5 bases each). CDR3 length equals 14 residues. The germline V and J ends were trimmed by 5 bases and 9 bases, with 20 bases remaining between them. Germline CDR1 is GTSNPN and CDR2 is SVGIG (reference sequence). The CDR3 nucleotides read TGTGCCTGGGAGTTATCCGGGACGAGGAGTGAGCAGTTCTTC. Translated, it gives CAWELSGTRSEQFF.

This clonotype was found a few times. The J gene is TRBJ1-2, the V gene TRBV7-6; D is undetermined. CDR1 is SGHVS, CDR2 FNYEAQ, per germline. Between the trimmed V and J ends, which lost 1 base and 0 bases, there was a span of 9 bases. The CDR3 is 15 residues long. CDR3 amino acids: CASSLGAGPNYGYTF. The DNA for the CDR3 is TGTGCCAGCAGCTTAGGGGCAGGACCTAACTATGGCTACACCTTC.

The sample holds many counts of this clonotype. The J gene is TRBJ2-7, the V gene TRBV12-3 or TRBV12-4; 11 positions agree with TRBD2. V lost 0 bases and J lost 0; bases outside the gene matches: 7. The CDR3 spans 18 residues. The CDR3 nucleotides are TGTGCCAGCAGTTTAGCGCTTCTGGGACTAGCGGTCTCCTACGAGCAGTACTTC. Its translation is CASSLALLGLAVSYEQYF.

This CDR3 is CASSNNPGQGPTGELFF. Written as DNA, the CDR3 is TGTGCCAGCAGTAATAACCCGGGACAGGGTCCCACCGGGGAGCTGTTTTTT. V is TRBV2 and J is TRBJ2-2; 9 nucleotides line up with TRBD1. This CDR3 contains 17 residues. Germline V gives CDR1 SNHLY, CDR2 FYNNEI. With V trimmed by 5 bases and J by 4 bases, 11 bases remained unmatched.

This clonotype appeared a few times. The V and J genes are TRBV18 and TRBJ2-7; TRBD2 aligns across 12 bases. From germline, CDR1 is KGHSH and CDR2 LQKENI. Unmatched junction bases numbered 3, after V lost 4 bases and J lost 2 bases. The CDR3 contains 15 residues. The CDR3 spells CASSQGLAGPYEQYV. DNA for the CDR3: TGTGCCAGCTCACAAGGACTAGCGGGGCCCTACGAGCAGTACGTC.

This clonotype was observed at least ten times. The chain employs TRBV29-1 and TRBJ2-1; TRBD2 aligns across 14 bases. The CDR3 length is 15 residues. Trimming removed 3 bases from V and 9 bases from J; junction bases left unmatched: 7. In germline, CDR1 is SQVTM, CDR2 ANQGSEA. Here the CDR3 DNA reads TGCAGCGTTGATGGGACTAGCGGGAGAATGACTGAGCAGTTCTTC. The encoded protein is CSVDGTSGRMTEQFF.

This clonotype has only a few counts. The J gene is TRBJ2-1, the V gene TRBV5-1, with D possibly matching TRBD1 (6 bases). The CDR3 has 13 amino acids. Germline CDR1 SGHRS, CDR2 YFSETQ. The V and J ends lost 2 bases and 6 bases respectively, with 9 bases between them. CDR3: CASSFTGPNEQFF. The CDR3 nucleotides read TGCGCCAGCAGCTTTACAGGGCCCAATGAGCAGTTCTTC.

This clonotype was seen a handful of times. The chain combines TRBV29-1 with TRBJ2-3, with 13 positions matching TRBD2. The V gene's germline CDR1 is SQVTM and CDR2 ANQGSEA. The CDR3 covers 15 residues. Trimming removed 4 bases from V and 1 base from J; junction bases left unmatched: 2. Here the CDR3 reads CSVGLAGGGTDTQYF. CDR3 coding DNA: TGCAGCGTTGGACTAGCGGGAGGTGGCACAGATACGCAGTATTTT.

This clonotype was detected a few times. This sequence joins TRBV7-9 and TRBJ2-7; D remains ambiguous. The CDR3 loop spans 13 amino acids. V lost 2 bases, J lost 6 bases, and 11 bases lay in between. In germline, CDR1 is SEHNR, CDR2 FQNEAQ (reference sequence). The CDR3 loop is CASSLLDQREQYF. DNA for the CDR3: TGTGCCAGCAGCTTACTGGACCAACGCGAGCAGTACTTC.

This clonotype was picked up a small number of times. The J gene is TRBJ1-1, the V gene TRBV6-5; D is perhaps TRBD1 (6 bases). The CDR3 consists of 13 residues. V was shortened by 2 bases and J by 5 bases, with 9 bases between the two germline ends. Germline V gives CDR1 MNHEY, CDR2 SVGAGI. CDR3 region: CASSYQGRTEAFF. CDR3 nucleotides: TGTGCCAGCAGTTACCAGGGGCGAACTGAAGCTTTCTTT.

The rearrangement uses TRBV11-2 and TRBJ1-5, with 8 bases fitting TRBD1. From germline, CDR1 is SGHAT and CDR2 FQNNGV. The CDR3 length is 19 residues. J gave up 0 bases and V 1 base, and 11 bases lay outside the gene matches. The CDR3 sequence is CASSLVRDRPYLSNQPQHF. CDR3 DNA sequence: TGTGCCAGCAGCTTAGTAAGGGACAGGCCTTACCTTAGCAATCAGCCCCAGCATTTT.

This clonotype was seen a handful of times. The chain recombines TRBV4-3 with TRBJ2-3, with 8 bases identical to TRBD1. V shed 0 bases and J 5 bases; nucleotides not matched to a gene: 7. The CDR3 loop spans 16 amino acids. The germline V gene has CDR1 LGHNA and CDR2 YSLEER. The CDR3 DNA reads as TGCGCCAGCAGCCAAGAGGCGACAGGGGTAGGAGATACGCAGTATTTT. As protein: CASSQEATGVGDTQYF.

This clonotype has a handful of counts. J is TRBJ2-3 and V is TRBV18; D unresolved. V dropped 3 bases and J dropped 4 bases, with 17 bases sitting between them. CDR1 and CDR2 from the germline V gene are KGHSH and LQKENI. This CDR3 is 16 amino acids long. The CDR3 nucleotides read TGTGCCAGCTCACCGCCGGACCCTGTGGCCGCAGATACGCAGTATTTT. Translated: CASSPPDPVAADTQYF.

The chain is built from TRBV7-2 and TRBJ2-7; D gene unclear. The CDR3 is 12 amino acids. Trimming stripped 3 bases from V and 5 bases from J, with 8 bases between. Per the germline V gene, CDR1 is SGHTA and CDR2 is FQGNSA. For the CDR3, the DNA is TGTGCCAGCAGCTTGATGGGCCACGAGCAGTACGTC. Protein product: CASSLMGHEQYV.

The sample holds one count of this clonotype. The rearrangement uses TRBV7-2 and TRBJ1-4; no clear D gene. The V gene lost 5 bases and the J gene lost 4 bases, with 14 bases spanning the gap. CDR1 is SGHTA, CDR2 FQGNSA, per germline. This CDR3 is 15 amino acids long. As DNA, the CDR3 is TGTGCCAGCAGCACGGCGGGAGGGTTTAATGAAAAACTGTTTTTT. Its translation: CASSTAGGFNEKLFF.

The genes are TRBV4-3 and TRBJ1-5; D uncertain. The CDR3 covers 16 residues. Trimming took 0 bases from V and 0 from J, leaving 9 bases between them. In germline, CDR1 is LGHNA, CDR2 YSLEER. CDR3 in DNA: TGCGCCAGCAGCCAAGAATACCGTATTAGCAATCAGCCCCAGCATTTT. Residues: CASSQEYRISNQPQHF.

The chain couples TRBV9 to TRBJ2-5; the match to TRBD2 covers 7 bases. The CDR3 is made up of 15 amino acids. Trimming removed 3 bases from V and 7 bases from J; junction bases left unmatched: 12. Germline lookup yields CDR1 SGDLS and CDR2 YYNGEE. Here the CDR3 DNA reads TGTGCCAGCAGCGCGAATATAGCGGGCGAAGGGACCCAGTACTTC. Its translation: CASSANIAGEGTQYF.

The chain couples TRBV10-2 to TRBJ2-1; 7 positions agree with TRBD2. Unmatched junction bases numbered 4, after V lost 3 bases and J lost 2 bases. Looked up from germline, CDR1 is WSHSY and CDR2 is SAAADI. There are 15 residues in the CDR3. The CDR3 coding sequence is TGCGCCAGCAGTGAAGGGACTACTCCCTACAATGAGCAGTTCTTC. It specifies CASSEGTTPYNEQFF.

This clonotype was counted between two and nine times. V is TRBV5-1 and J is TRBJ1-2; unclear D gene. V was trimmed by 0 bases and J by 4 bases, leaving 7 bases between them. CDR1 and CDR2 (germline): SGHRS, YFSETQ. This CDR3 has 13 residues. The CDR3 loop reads CASSLEVPYGYTF. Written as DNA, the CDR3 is TGCGCCAGCAGCTTGGAGGTTCCCTATGGCTACACCTTC.

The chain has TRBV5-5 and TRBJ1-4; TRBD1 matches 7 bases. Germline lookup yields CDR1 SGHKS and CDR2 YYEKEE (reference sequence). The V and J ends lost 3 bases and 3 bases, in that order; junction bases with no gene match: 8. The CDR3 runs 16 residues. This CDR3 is CASSSGGLVANEKLFF. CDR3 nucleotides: TGTGCCAGCAGCTCAGGGGGGCTGGTCGCTAATGAAAAACTGTTTTTT. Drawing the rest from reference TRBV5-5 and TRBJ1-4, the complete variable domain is DAGVTQSPTHLIKTRGQQVTLRCSPISGHKSVSWYQQVLGQGPQFIFQYYEKEERGRGNFPDRFSARQFPNYSSELNVNALLLGDSALYLCASSSGGLVANEKLFFGSGTQLSVL.

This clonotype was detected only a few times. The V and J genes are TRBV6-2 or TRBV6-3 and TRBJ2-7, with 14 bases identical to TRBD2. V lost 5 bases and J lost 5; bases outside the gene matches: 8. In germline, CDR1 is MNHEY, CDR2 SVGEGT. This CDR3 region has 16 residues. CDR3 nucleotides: TGTGCCAGCAGTCGGAGTGCGACTAGCGGGAGGGACGAGCAGTACTTC. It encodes CASSRSATSGRDEQYF.